This TCR beta chain was sequenced in a study of T cell changes during pregnancy in multiple sclerosis. Clones were read by immunoSEQ multiplex PCR, and TCRdb kept only the in-frame ones, dropping some. The data contain approximately 40,000 clones, 80% to 95% of them seen just once; the ten biggest clones take up roughly an eighth. Germline-derived CDR1 and CDR2 are MNHEY and SVGAGI. The V end was cut by 6 bases, the J end by 3 bases, with 9 bases between. CDR3 length equals 12 residues. This chain uses TRBV6-5 with TRBJ2-7; D might be TRBD2 (6 bases). This receptor was identified in a female donor with multiple sclerosis, enrolled in a pregnancy study. Source: CD8+ T cells from peripheral blood mononuclear cells, taken after pregnancy. The CDR3 DNA reads as TGTGCCAGCAGCCCCGGGAGCTACGAGCAGTACTTC. Amino acid sequence: CASSPGSYEQYF.